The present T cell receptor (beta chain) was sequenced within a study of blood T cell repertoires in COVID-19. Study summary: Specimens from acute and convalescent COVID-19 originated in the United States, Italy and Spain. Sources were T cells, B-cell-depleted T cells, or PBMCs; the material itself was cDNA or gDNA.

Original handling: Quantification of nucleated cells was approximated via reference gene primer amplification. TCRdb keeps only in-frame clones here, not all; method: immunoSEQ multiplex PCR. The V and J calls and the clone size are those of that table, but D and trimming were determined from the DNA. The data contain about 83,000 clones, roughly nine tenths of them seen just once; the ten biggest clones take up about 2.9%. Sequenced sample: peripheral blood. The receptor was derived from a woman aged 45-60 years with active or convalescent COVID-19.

The CDR3 loop reads CASSPPGLGGQGEQFF. The CDR3 DNA reads TGTGCCAGCAGCCCCCCCGGCTTGGGGGGGCAGGGTGAGCAGTTCTTC. V and J are TRBV5-6 and TRBJ2-1; possibly TRBD2 for D (7 bases). Per germline, CDR1 SGHDT and CDR2 YYEEEE. CDR3 length equals 16 residues. Trimming took off 4 bases at V and 9 bases at J, with 23 bases between the two ends.